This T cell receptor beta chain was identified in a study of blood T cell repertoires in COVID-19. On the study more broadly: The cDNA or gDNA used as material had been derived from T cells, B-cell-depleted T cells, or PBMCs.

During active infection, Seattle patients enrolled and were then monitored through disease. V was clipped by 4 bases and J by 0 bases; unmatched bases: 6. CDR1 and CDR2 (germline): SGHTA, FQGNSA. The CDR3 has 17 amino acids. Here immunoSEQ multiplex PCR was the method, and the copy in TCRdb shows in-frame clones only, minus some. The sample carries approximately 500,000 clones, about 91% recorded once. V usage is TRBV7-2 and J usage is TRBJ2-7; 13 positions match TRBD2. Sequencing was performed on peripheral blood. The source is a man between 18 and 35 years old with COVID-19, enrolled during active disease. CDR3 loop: CASSSGTSGTYSYEQYF. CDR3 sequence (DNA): TGTGCCAGCAGCTCCGGGACTAGCGGGACCTACTCCTACGAGCAGTACTTC.